Each of the 19 T cell receptor beta chains below was sequenced from the same sample in a study of T cells after yellow fever vaccination. TCRdb ran MiXCR on the 5' RACE reads and lists one entry per CDR3 protein. The table shows 500,000 to 700,000 distinct CDR3 sequences, with roughly 21% occurring only once. The source material was PBMCs, sampled 15 days after the yellow fever booster vaccination. These receptors were obtained from a man aged 30 to 45 who received the YFV17D yellow fever vaccine.

The chain is built from TRBV12-5 and TRBJ2-3; no firm D call. V dropped 8 bases and J dropped 0 bases, with 6 bases sitting between them. The germline gives CDR1 LGHNT, CDR2 FRNRAP. CDR3 size: 12 residues. This chain's CDR3 is CASRRSTDTQYF. The CDR3, as DNA: TGTGCTAGTCGGCGGAGCACAGATACGCAGTATTTT.

This clonotype turned up a few times. This sequence joins TRBV7-9 and TRBJ1-1; D remains ambiguous. The length of the CDR3 is 12 residues. Trimming took 4 bases from V and 8 from J, leaving 11 bases between them. Germline CDR1 is SEHNR and CDR2 is FQNEAQ (reference sequence). This CDR3 is CASSYYLGEAFF. In nucleotides, the CDR3 is TGTGCCAGCAGCTATTACCTAGGGGAAGCTTTCTTT.

This clonotype turned up a few times. J is TRBJ2-1 and V is TRBV6-5, with 11 bases fitting TRBD2. V shed 7 bases, J shed 9 bases, and the junction held 11 bases outside the gene matches. This CDR3 region has 15 residues. The germline gives CDR1 MNHEY, CDR2 SVGAGI. CDR3 nucleotides: TGTGCCAGCACAGGTACGGTAGCGGGAGGGAGTGAGCAGTTCTTC. Amino acids: CASTGTVAGGSEQFF.

The V call is TRBV5-1, the J call TRBJ2-3; 7 bases fit TRBD1. This CDR3 spans 15 amino acids. Germline loops: CDR1 SGHRS, CDR2 YFSETQ. With V trimmed by 0 bases and J by 3 bases, 4 bases remained unmatched. CDR3 in amino acids: CASSLEGAFTDTQYF. CDR3 DNA: TGCGCCAGCAGCTTGGAGGGGGCTTTTACAGATACGCAGTATTTT.

This clonotype showed up just a few times. The chain employs TRBV7-2 and TRBJ2-3; 8 bases are a match to TRBD2. The CDR3 runs 14 residues. Trimming cost V 5 bases and J 5 bases; bases outside gene matches: 6. Germline V gene sequence: CDR1 SGHTA, CDR2 FQGNSA. This chain's CDR3 is CASSRGGRLDTQYF. The CDR3 DNA reads TGTGCCAGCAGCCGGGGGGGTCGGCTAGATACGCAGTATTTT.

V gene TRBV4-2 combines with J gene TRBJ1-5; D gene uncertain. Trimming left V 3 bases short and J 0 bases short, with 9 bases between. This CDR3 is built from 15 residues. CDR1 is LGHNA and CDR2 is YNFKEQ in the germline V gene. The CDR3 nucleotides read TGTGCCAGCAGCCAGGGTGATTATAGCAATCAGCCCCAGCATTTT. Translation gives CASSQGDYSNQPQHF.

This clonotype was recorded a few times. The chain carries TRBV20-1 and TRBJ2-2; 10 nucleotides match TRBD2. This CDR3 is built from 16 residues. CDR1 and CDR2 from the germline V gene are DFQATT and SNEGSKA (reference sequence). V shed 1 base, J shed 6 bases, and the junction held 8 bases outside the gene matches. This chain's CDR3 is CSARGGGLAKAGELFF. For the CDR3, the DNA is TGCAGTGCTAGAGGGGGGGGACTAGCGAAAGCCGGGGAGCTGTTTTTT.

The chain uses TRBV28 and TRBJ2-2, with 10 bases aligning to TRBD1. This CDR3 has 14 amino acids. V gave up 5 bases and J gave up 6 bases; unmatched junction bases: 3. Germline V CDR1 and CDR2: MDHEN, SYDVKM. This chain's CDR3 is CASSLGTGAGELFF. CDR3 coding DNA: TGTGCCAGCAGTCTTGGGACAGGGGCCGGGGAGCTGTTTTTT.

This clonotype came up a few times. The chain employs TRBV12-3 or TRBV12-4 and TRBJ1-5; D unresolved. This CDR3 region has 14 residues. V was cut by 7 bases and J by 0 bases, with 10 bases left in between. The CDR3 sequence is CASKDFYSNQPQHF. The CDR3 nucleotides are TGTGCCAGCAAGGACTTCTATAGCAATCAGCCCCAGCATTTT.

This chain joins TRBV28 and TRBJ2-3; D is unresolved. The CDR3 covers 11 residues. Per germline, CDR1 MDHEN and CDR2 SYDVKM. V gave up 8 bases and J gave up 1 base, with 4 bases separating them. In DNA form, the CDR3 reads TGTGCCAGCCAACGCACAGATACGCAGTATTTT. Its protein product is CASQRTDTQYF.

This clonotype was counted between two and nine times. An end of the junction differs from the germline gene, which may be a read error. The genes are TRBV7-7 and TRBJ2-7, with D perhaps matching TRBD2 (5 bases). CDR3 length: 14 amino acids. Germline V gene sequence: CDR1 SSHAT, CDR2 FNYEAQ (reference sequence). The CDR3 nucleotides are TGTGCTAGCAGCGCGGGCCCAGGATCCTACGAGCAGTACTTC. Its protein is CASSAGPGSYEQYF.

The J gene is TRBJ2-7, the V gene TRBV28; D perhaps matches TRBD2 (6 bases). V was shortened by 5 bases and J by 3 bases, with 11 bases between the two germline ends. The germline gives CDR1 MDHEN, CDR2 SYDVKM. The CDR3 loop spans 13 amino acids. The CDR3 DNA reads TGTGCCAGCAGTGCTACCGGGGGCTACGAGCAGTACTTC. Its protein product is CASSATGGYEQYF.

This clonotype came up a few times. V gene TRBV5-1 combines with J gene TRBJ1-1; D is possibly TRBD1 (5 bases). V lost 3 bases and J 7 bases, leaving 16 bases between the germline ends. The CDR3 is made up of 14 amino acids. Per the germline V gene, CDR1 is SGHRS and CDR2 is YFSETQ. The CDR3 is CASSSGGLGGEAFF. The CDR3 bases are TGCGCCAGCAGCTCCGGGGGTTTGGGGGGTGAAGCTTTCTTT.

This clonotype was detected a few times. V is TRBV7-2 and J is TRBJ2-1; 16 bases match TRBD2. Losses at the gene ends were 1 base for V and 9 bases for J; bases not matched to a gene: 3. CDR1 is SGHTA, CDR2 FQGNSA, per germline. CDR3 size: 16 residues. The CDR3 bases are TGTGCCAGCAGCTTAGGAGGGACTAGCGGGAGGGGTGAGCAGTTCTTC. Amino acid sequence: CASSLGGTSGRGEQFF.

The chain links TRBV15 to TRBJ2-5; D might be TRBD1 (5 bases). The V gene's germline CDR1 is LNHNV and CDR2 YYDKDF (reference sequence). Trimming pared 0 bases from V and 3 bases from J, leaving 11 bases between. This CDR3 spans 15 amino acids. CDR3 sequence reads: CATSRDQGTEETQYF. Written as DNA, the CDR3 is TGTGCCACCAGCAGAGATCAGGGTACGGAAGAGACCCAGTACTTC.

The rearrangement uses TRBV7-2 and TRBJ1-3; D uncertain. V lost 6 bases, J lost 0 bases, and 6 bases lay in between. Germline V gene sequence: CDR1 SGHTA, CDR2 FQGNSA. The CDR3 is 13 residues long. The CDR3 coding sequence is TGTGCCAGCAGGATTAGCTCTGGAAACACCATATATTTT. It yields the protein CASRISSGNTIYF.

The chain links TRBV24-1 to TRBJ2-7; TRBD1 might be the D (6 bases). Deletions cut 1 base from V and 5 bases from J, with 8 bases between. CDR3 size: 13 residues. Germline V gives CDR1 KGHDR, CDR2 SFDVKD. DNA of the CDR3: TGTGCCACCAGTGATTTACCAGGGGACGAGCAGTACTTC. Translating gives CATSDLPGDEQYF.

The rearrangement uses TRBV7-3 and TRBJ2-1; unclear D gene. The length of the CDR3 is 13 residues. The ends were cut back, 11 bases at V and 1 base at J, with 12 bases in the middle. Germline assignment: CDR1 SGHTA and CDR2 FQGTGA. CDR3 sequence reads: CAFRQPSYNEQFF. The CDR3 DNA sequence: TGTGCCTTTCGGCAACCATCCTACAATGAGCAGTTCTTC.

The chain has TRBV10-3 and TRBJ2-7, with D tentatively TRBD1 (5 bases). V lost 6 bases to trimming and J lost 2 bases, with 5 bases between them. The CDR3 loop spans 11 amino acids. Germline V gene data show CDR1 as ENHRY and CDR2 as SYGVKD. The CDR3 sequence: CAIRDTYEQYF. CDR3 sequence (DNA): TGTGCCATCAGGGACACCTACGAGCAGTACTTC.